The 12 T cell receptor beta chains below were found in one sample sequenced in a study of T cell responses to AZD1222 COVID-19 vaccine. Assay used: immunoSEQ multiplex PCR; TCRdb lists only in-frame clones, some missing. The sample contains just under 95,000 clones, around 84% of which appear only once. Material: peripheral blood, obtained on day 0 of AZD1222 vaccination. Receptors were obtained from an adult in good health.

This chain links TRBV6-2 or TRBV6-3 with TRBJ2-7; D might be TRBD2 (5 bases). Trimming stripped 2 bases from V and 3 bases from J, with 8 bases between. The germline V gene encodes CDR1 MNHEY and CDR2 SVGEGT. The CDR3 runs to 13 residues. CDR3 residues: CASSYVTSYEQYF. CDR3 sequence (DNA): TGTGCCAGCAGTTACGTTACTAGCTACGAGCAGTACTTC.

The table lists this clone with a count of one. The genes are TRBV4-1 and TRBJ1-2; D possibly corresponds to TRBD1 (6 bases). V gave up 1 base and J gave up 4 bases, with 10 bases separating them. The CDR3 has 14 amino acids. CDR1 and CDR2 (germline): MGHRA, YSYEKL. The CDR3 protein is CASSQAAGVYGYTF. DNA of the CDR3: TGCGCCAGCAGCCAAGCTGCAGGGGTCTATGGCTACACCTTC.

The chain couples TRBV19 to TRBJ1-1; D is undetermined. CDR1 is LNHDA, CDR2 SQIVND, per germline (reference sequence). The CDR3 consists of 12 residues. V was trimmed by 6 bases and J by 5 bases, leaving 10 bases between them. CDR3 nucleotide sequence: TGTGCCAGTAGCCCTGGTAGAACTGAAGCTTTCTTT. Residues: CASSPGRTEAFF.

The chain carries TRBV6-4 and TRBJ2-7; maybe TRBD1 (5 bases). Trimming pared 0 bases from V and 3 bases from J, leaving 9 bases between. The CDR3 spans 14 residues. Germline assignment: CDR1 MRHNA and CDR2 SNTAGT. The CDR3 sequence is CASSDSRQYYEQYF. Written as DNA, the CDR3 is TGTGCCAGCAGTGACTCCCGACAGTACTACGAGCAGTACTTC.

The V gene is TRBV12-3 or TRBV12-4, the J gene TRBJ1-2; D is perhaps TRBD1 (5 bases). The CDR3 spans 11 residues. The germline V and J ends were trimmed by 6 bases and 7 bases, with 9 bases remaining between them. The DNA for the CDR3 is TGTGCCAGCAGCCAGGGAGCTGGCTACACCTTC. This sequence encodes CASSQGAGYTF.

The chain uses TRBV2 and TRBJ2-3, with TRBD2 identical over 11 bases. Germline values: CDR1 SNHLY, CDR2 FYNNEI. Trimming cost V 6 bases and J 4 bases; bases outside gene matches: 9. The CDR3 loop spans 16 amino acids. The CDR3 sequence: CASRASLAGGPDTQYF. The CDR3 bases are TGTGCCAGCAGGGCATCCCTAGCGGGAGGTCCAGATACGCAGTATTTT.

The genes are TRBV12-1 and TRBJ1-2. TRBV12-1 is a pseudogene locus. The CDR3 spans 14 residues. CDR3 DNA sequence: TGTGCCAGCAGCCCCCGGGGGGCCCCTAATGGCTACACCTTC. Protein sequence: CASSPRGAPNGYTF.

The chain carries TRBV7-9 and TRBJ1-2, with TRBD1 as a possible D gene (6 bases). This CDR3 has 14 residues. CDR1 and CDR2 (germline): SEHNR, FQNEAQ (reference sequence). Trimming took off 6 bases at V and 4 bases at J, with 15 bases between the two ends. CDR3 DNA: TGTGCCAGCAGACCGACAGGAAGTAGCTATGGCTACACCTTC. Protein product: CASRPTGSSYGYTF.

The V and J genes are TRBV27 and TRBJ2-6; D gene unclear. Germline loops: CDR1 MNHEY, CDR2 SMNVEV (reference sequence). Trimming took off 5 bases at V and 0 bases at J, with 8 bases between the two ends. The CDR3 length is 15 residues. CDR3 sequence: CASSKRGSGANVLTF. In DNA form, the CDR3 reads TGTGCCAGCAGTAAGAGAGGCTCTGGGGCCAACGTCCTGACTTTC.

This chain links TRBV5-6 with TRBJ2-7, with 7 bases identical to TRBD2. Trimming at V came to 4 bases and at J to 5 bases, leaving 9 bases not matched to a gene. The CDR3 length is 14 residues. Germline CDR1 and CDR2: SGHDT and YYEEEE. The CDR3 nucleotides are TGTGCCAGCAGCCAAATGACTAGCACTAACGAGCAGTACTTC. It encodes CASSQMTSTNEQYF.

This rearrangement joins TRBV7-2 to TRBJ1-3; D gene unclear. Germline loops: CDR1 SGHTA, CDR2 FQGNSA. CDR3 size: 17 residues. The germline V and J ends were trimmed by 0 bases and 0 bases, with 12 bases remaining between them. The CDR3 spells CASSLAEVGFSGNTIYF. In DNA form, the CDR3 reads TGTGCCAGCAGCTTAGCGGAGGTCGGGTTCTCTGGAAACACCATATATTTT.

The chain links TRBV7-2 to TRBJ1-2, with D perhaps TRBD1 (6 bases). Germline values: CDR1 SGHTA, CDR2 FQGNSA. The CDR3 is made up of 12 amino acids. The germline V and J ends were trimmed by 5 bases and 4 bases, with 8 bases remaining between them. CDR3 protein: CASSEDSYGYTF. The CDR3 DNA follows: TGTGCCAGCAGCGAGGACAGCTATGGCTACACCTTC.